A selection of T cell receptor beta chains follows, all from one sample in a study of blood T cell repertoires in COVID-19. The data were produced by immunoSEQ multiplex PCR, yet TCRdb's version contains in-frame clones alone and is incomplete. There are a few hundred thousand clones in the sample; about 89% occur only once, and over 7.5% lies in the top ten. The specimen sequenced was peripheral blood. These receptors all come from a man in his forties who had recovered from COVID-19. Each CDR3 is given with its conserved first and last residue. The order of the fields is CDR3 length, D gene, clone size, J gene, V gene, CDR3 protein, CDR3 DNA. D genes are given only for firm matches. Not all rows give a size; the values are once, few, many and, for expanded clones, a class.

len: 13; d_gene: -; abundance: -; j_gene: TRBJ2-7; v_gene: TRBV25-1; CDR3aa: CATQGRYSYEQYF; CDR3nt: TGTGCCACCCAAGGGAGGTACTCCTACGAGCAGTACTTC
len: 13; d_gene: TRBD1; abundance: -; j_gene: TRBJ1-2; v_gene: TRBV5-6; CDR3aa: CASSPTGGYGYTF; CDR3nt: TGTGCCAGCAGCCCCACAGGGGGATATGGCTACACCTTC
len: 13; d_gene: -; abundance: -; j_gene: TRBJ1-1; v_gene: TRBV19; CDR3aa: CASIEIGGTEAFF; CDR3nt: TGTGCCAGTATAGAAATTGGCGGGACTGAAGCTTTCTTT
len: 13; d_gene: -; abundance: once; j_gene: TRBJ1-1; v_gene: TRBV29-1; CDR3aa: CSMTRYMNTEAFF; CDR3nt: TGCAGCATGACCAGGTATATGAACACTGAAGCTTTCTTT
len: 16; d_gene: TRBD2; abundance: -; j_gene: TRBJ2-1; v_gene: TRBV5-5; CDR3aa: CASSIQPAGPYNEQFF; CDR3nt: TGTGCCAGCAGCATACAGCCAGCGGGGCCGTACAATGAGCAGTTCTTC
len: 16; d_gene: -; abundance: -; j_gene: TRBJ1-1; v_gene: TRBV6-5; CDR3aa: CASSSPRRGRNTEAFF; CDR3nt: TGTGCCAGCAGTTCCCCCCGAAGAGGGAGGAACACTGAAGCTTTCTTT
len: 12; d_gene: -; abundance: once; j_gene: TRBJ2-7; v_gene: TRBV6-5; CDR3aa: CASSRGSYEQYF; CDR3nt: TGTGCCAGCAGCCGAGGCTCTTACGAGCAGTACTTC
len: 15; d_gene: -; abundance: -; j_gene: TRBJ1-4; v_gene: TRBV4-2; CDR3aa: CASSQEPRDNEKLFF; CDR3nt: TGTGCCAGCAGCCAAGAGCCCAGGGATAATGAAAAACTGTTTTTT
len: 17; d_gene: -; abundance: -; j_gene: TRBJ2-7; v_gene: TRBV6-2/TRBV6-3; CDR3aa: CASSSFLRGGRSYEQYF; CDR3nt: TGTGCCAGCAGCTCATTTTTAAGGGGAGGACGATCCTACGAGCAGTACTTC
len: 16; d_gene: TRBD2; abundance: -; j_gene: TRBJ2-2; v_gene: TRBV7-2; CDR3aa: CASSQTSGSDTGELFF; CDR3nt: TGTGCCAGCAGCCAAACTAGCGGGAGTGATACCGGGGAGCTGTTTTTT
len: 15; d_gene: -; abundance: -; j_gene: TRBJ2-1; v_gene: TRBV6-5; CDR3aa: CASSYRGPSYNEQFF; CDR3nt: TGTGCCAGCAGTTATCGCGGTCCCTCCTACAATGAGCAGTTCTTC
len: 16; d_gene: TRBD2; abundance: -; j_gene: TRBJ2-2; v_gene: TRBV5-4; CDR3aa: CASSSGFGRGAGELFF; CDR3nt: TGTGCCAGCAGCTCCGGCTTTGGGCGGGGGGCCGGGGAGCTGTTTTTT
len: 15; d_gene: TRBD1; abundance: -; j_gene: TRBJ2-4; v_gene: TRBV7-9; CDR3aa: CASSSPTGGKNIQYF; CDR3nt: TGTGCCAGCAGCTCCCCTACAGGGGGCAAAAACATTCAGTACTTC
len: 15; d_gene: TRBD1; abundance: few; j_gene: TRBJ1-1; v_gene: TRBV11-2; CDR3aa: CASSLSQGFKTEAFF; CDR3nt: TGTGCCAGCAGCTTATCACAGGGGTTCAAGACTGAAGCTTTCTTT
len: 20; d_gene: TRBD2; abundance: -; j_gene: TRBJ2-1; v_gene: TRBV7-7; CDR3aa: CASSLGPSGRAQESYNEQFF; CDR3nt: TGTGCCAGCAGCTTAGGGCCTAGCGGGAGGGCCCAGGAGTCCTACAATGAGCAGTTCTTC
len: 17; d_gene: TRBD2; abundance: -; j_gene: TRBJ2-1; v_gene: TRBV3-1/TRBV3-2; CDR3aa: CASSQDMTSGGRGEQFF; CDR3nt: TGTGCCAGCAGCCAAGATATGACTAGCGGGGGACGGGGTGAGCAGTTCTTC
len: 14; d_gene: TRBD2; abundance: -; j_gene: TRBJ2-1; v_gene: TRBV6-5; CDR3aa: CASSYLGLANEQFF; CDR3nt: TGTGCCAGCAGTTACCTCGGACTAGCGAATGAGCAGTTCTTC
len: 16; d_gene: TRBD2; abundance: once; j_gene: TRBJ2-2; v_gene: TRBV7-2; CDR3aa: CASSLGKRGITGELFF; CDR3nt: TGTGCCAGCAGCTTAGGAAAGCGGGGGATCACCGGGGAGCTGTTTTTT
len: 15; d_gene: TRBD2; abundance: -; j_gene: TRBJ2-7; v_gene: TRBV7-2; CDR3aa: CASSLGSGGTYEQYF; CDR3nt: TGTGCCAGCAGCTTAGGGAGCGGGGGGACCTACGAGCAGTACTTC
len: 14; d_gene: -; abundance: -; j_gene: TRBJ2-7; v_gene: TRBV9; CDR3aa: CASSVDETIYEQYF; CDR3nt: TGTGCCAGCAGCGTAGACGAGACAATCTACGAGCAGTACTTC
len: 15; d_gene: -; abundance: -; j_gene: TRBJ2-7; v_gene: TRBV7-8; CDR3aa: CASSLATGSPYEQYF; CDR3nt: TGTGCCAGCAGCTTAGCAACAGGGTCCCCCTACGAGCAGTACTTC
len: 16; d_gene: TRBD1; abundance: -; j_gene: TRBJ2-2; v_gene: TRBV13; CDR3aa: CASSLSGTGRTGELFF; CDR3nt: TGTGCCAGCAGCTTATCCGGGACAGGGCGGACCGGGGAGCTGTTTTTT
len: 15; d_gene: -; abundance: -; j_gene: TRBJ2-5; v_gene: TRBV7-6; CDR3aa: CASSPHRTARATQYF; CDR3nt: TGTGCCAGCAGCCCACACCGGACGGCGCGGGCGACCCAGTACTTC
len: 15; d_gene: TRBD2; abundance: -; j_gene: TRBJ2-2; v_gene: TRBV2; CDR3aa: CASNPRTSGTGELFF; CDR3nt: TGTGCCAGCAACCCGAGGACTAGCGGGACCGGGGAGCTGTTTTTT
len: 17; d_gene: TRBD1; abundance: -; j_gene: TRBJ1-5; v_gene: TRBV7-2; CDR3aa: CASSLLGGTGANQPQHF; CDR3nt: TGTGCCAGCAGCTTGCTCGGTGGGACAGGAGCTAATCAGCCCCAGCATTTT
len: 17; d_gene: -; abundance: once; j_gene: TRBJ2-6; v_gene: TRBV6-2/TRBV6-3; CDR3aa: CASSEALGASGANVLTF; CDR3nt: TGTGCCAGCAGTGAGGCCCTGGGGGCTTCTGGGGCCAACGTCCTGACTTTC
len: 15; d_gene: TRBD2; abundance: -; j_gene: TRBJ2-1; v_gene: TRBV3-1/TRBV3-2; CDR3aa: CASSQTGGTYNEQFF; CDR3nt: TGTGCCAGCAGCCAGACGGGGGGGACCTACAATGAGCAGTTCTTC
len: 16; d_gene: -; abundance: once; j_gene: TRBJ2-3; v_gene: TRBV11-3; CDR3aa: CASSLDSGSHTDTQYF; CDR3nt: TGTGCCAGCAGCTTAGATAGCGGCAGTCACACAGATACGCAGTATTTT
len: 14; d_gene: -; abundance: -; j_gene: TRBJ2-1; v_gene: TRBV5-1; CDR3aa: CASSLAGGGNEQFF; CDR3nt: TGCGCCAGCAGCTTGGCAGGTGGGGGGAATGAGCAGTTCTTC
len: 15; d_gene: TRBD1; abundance: -; j_gene: TRBJ2-5; v_gene: TRBV18; CDR3aa: CASSIRTGKGETQYF; CDR3nt: TGTGCCAGCTCAATTCGGACAGGGAAGGGGGAGACCCAGTACTTC
len: 13; d_gene: -; abundance: -; j_gene: TRBJ2-7; v_gene: TRBV5-4; CDR3aa: CASSSSRVHEQYF; CDR3nt: TGTGCCAGCAGCTCCTCCCGTGTCCACGAGCAGTACTTC
len: 16; d_gene: TRBD2; abundance: -; j_gene: TRBJ2-3; v_gene: TRBV6-4; CDR3aa: CASSEISGGPTDTQYF; CDR3nt: TGTGCCAGCAGCGAGATCAGCGGGGGCCCCACAGATACGCAGTATTTT
len: 15; d_gene: -; abundance: -; j_gene: TRBJ2-1; v_gene: TRBV30; CDR3aa: CAWAEDSSSYNEQFF; CDR3nt: TGTGCCTGGGCCGAGGACTCGAGCTCCTACAATGAGCAGTTCTTC
len: 12; d_gene: -; abundance: -; j_gene: TRBJ1-2; v_gene: TRBV6-6; CDR3aa: CASSSDTYGYTF; CDR3nt: TGTGCCAGCAGTTCCGACACCTATGGCTACACCTTC
len: 12; d_gene: TRBD1; abundance: -; j_gene: TRBJ1-2; v_gene: TRBV29-1; CDR3aa: CSAMTGNYGYTF; CDR3nt: TGCAGCGCGATGACAGGGAACTATGGCTACACCTTC
len: 13; d_gene: -; abundance: -; j_gene: TRBJ2-3; v_gene: TRBV30; CDR3aa: CAWSVGRGDTQYF; CDR3nt: TGTGCCTGGAGTGTGGGCCGGGGAGATACGCAGTATTTT
len: 15; d_gene: -; abundance: -; j_gene: TRBJ1-5; v_gene: TRBV4-1; CDR3aa: CASSLSLGSNQPQHF; CDR3nt: TGCGCCAGCAGCCTGTCGTTAGGGAGTAATCAGCCCCAGCATTTT
len: 16; d_gene: TRBD1; abundance: -; j_gene: TRBJ1-5; v_gene: TRBV5-1; CDR3aa: CASSPGTGSGDQPQHF; CDR3nt: TGCGCCAGCAGCCCCGGGACAGGTAGCGGAGATCAGCCCCAGCATTTT
len: 15; d_gene: -; abundance: -; j_gene: TRBJ2-1; v_gene: TRBV6-6; CDR3aa: CASSPSGGSGNEQFF; CDR3nt: TGTGCCAGCAGCCCCTCTGGAGGGAGTGGTAATGAGCAGTTCTTC
len: 18; d_gene: -; abundance: -; j_gene: TRBJ1-4; v_gene: TRBV7-9; CDR3aa: CASSLLTRGTVTNEKLFF; CDR3nt: TGTGCCAGCAGCTTACTTACAAGGGGAACGGTAACTAATGAAAAACTGTTTTTT
len: 16; d_gene: TRBD1; abundance: once; j_gene: TRBJ1-6; v_gene: TRBV9; CDR3aa: CASSVVGRGPDSPLHF; CDR3nt: TGTGCCAGCAGCGTAGTCGGCAGGGGGCCGGATTCACCCCTCCACTTT